This TCR beta chain was recorded in a study of human T cells and chemical hapten exposure. Study-wide results and limits: TCRs at high frequency, those above 1 in 1000, did not change with DPC sensitization. Controls had significantly fewer large CDR3 similarity clusters than were formed by expanded TCRs.

MiXCR, run by TCRdb on the RACE reads, gives a single entry per CDR3 protein. The sample carries about 80,000 distinct CDR3 sequences, over 9% recorded once. As to time point: patch test 1, 2 weeks after DPC sensitization. Specified treatment: therapeutic diphenylcyclopropenone sensitization with weekly scalp DPC. This clonotype has ten or more counts. Its target is not known. The CDR3 contains 13 residues. Trimming cost V 8 bases and J 0 bases, with 10 bases left between them. CDR1 and CDR2 from the germline V gene are MDHEN and SYDVKM. This chain links TRBV28 with TRBJ1-2; no reliable D call. The input for sequencing was whole blood, taken in connection with sensitization to the hapten diphenylcyclopropenone (DPC). The sequence derives from a woman aged 45-65 years with alopecia areata. Some clones in this sample may be carry-over from other donors' samples. The CDR3 loop reads CASGLPSNYGYTF. CDR3 coding DNA: TGTGCCAGCGGGCTACCCTCTAACTATGGCTACACCTTC.